A single sample gave rise to the 5 T cell receptor beta chains below, sequenced in a study of metastatic and nonmetastatic thyroid tumors. Until they underwent thyroid surgery, no patient had received any treatment. TCRdb re-called the PCR reads through MiXCR. This table holds tens of thousands of clones, around 20% found once. The source material was blood. These receptors were collected from a female donor with papillary thyroid cancer or a benign thyroid nodule (not recorded which). Some clones in this sample may be carry-over from other donors' samples.

The gene calls are TRBV12-5 and TRBJ2-3; D may be TRBD1 or TRBD2 (5 bases each). The V and J ends lost 1 base and 2 bases respectively, with 10 bases between them. Germline CDR1 is LGHNT and CDR2 is FRNRAP. The CDR3 loop spans 15 amino acids. CDR3 sequence: CASGLDGGNTDTQYF. The CDR3 DNA reads as TGTGCTAGTGGTTTGGATGGGGGAAACACAGATACGCAGTATTTT.

There are a few counts of this clone. This sequence may be a read error, since a much larger clone differs from it by one base. V is TRBV5-8 and J is TRBJ2-5; D ambiguous. This CDR3 comprises 14 residues. The V gene lost 2 bases and the J gene lost 0 bases, with 8 bases spanning the gap. CDR1 SGHTS and CDR2 YDEGEE come from the germline V gene. The CDR3 loop reads CASSFNSYQETQYF. CDR3 coding DNA: TGTGCCAGCAGCTTCAACAGCTACCAAGAGACCCAGTACTTC.

This chain links TRBV10-2 with TRBJ2-7; D may be TRBD1 or TRBD2 (5 bases each). The CDR3 totals 11 residues. The germline CDR1 and CDR2 sequences are WSHSY and SAAADI. The germline V and J ends were trimmed by 4 bases and 9 bases, with 10 bases remaining between them. Written as DNA, the CDR3 is TGCGCCAGCAGTGGTGAGGGGATGCAGTACTTC. Protein product: CASSGEGMQYF.

The gene calls are TRBV7-2 and TRBJ2-2; no clear D. The germline CDR1 and CDR2 sequences are SGHTA and FQGNSA. Trimming cost V 3 bases and J 6 bases, with 11 bases left between them. The CDR3 covers 14 residues. The CDR3 DNA is TGTGCCAGCAGCTTGTCCTTACCTCCCGGGGAGCTGTTTTTT. Protein sequence: CASSLSLPPGELFF.

Concerning this clone: Compared with germline, one end of the junction differs, possibly owing to a read error. The chain uses TRBV6-1 and TRBJ2-6, with D possibly being TRBD2 (5 bases). Germline CDR1 is MNHNS and CDR2 is SASEGT. The CDR3 length is 13 residues. CDR3: CASSEKDRTLLVF. CDR3 nucleotides: TGTGCCAGCAGTGAAAAGGATCGGACGCTACTAGTTTTC.